One T cell receptor (beta chain) is described in this entry. The target antigen is unknown. Germline V gives CDR1 ENHRY, CDR2 SYGVKD. Trimming took off 7 bases at V and 4 bases at J, with 16 bases between the two ends. This CDR3 has 14 amino acids. The data were taken from a study of T cell responses to AZD1222 COVID-19 vaccine. Study as a whole: Combined were second doses at about 4 or about 12 weeks.

Libraries were prepared by immunoSEQ multiplex PCR; TCRdb keeps only in-frame clonotypes and omits some of them. The sample lists some 110,000 clones; 85% to 95% were seen once. Notes on the study in general: Nearly half of spike-specific TCRs reportedly target variant regions that are unmutated in the B.1.351 and B.1.1.7 variants. Two AZD1222 administrations were followed by greater Spike-specific TCR breadth and depth. Donors skewed white British and female; clonal diversity was possibly underestimated.

V gene TRBV10-3 combines with J gene TRBJ1-2; possible D gene TRBD1, 5 bases. Here the sequenced sample was peripheral blood, taken on day 0 of AZD1222 vaccination. This clonotype originated in an adult in good health. The CDR3 sequence is CAITGTGTGYGYTF. In nucleotides, the CDR3 is TGTGCCATCACCGGGACGGGGACGGGCTATGGCTACACCTTC.